This entry is about one TCR beta chain. Its cognate antigen is unknown. 60 Vbeta and 13 Jbeta primers were used in PCR. Sequencing used immunoSEQ multiplex PCR; TCRdb keeps in-frame clones, though not all of them. The table records about 160,000 clones, 75% to 90% of them present only once. These data are taken from a study of cytomegalovirus exposure and HLA in healthy donors. As for the study in general: HLA-typed donors were the source of approximately 80 million unique TCRs held in an early data release. The study's findings and limits: Most CMV-associated TCR beta chains appeared HLA-restricted in a later analysis.

Deletions cut 5 bases from V and 3 bases from J, with 5 bases between. Germline lookup yields CDR1 SEHNR and CDR2 FQNEAQ (reference sequence). The CDR3 is made up of 11 amino acids. This rearrangement joins TRBV7-9 to TRBJ2-7; D not certain. The source is a woman between 18 and 29 years old in good health and CMV-seronegative. The sample consisted of PBMCs. The DNA of the CDR3 is TGTGCCAGCAGCGCACACTACGAGCAGTACTTC. Translation gives CASSAHYEQYF. The full variable domain, rest sourced from reference TRBV7-9 and TRBJ2-7, is DTGVSQNPRHKITKRGQNVTFRCDPISEHNRLYWYRQTLGQGPEFLTYFQNEAQLEKSRLLSDRFSAERPKGSFSTLEIQRTEQGDSAMYLCASSAHYEQYFGPGTRLTVT.